This is a list of T cell receptor beta chains from one sample in a study of blood T cell repertoires in COVID-19. Sequencing was performed with immunoSEQ multiplex PCR; in TCRdb, only in-frame clones are kept and a portion is missing. The data contain over 200,000 clones, 75% to 90% of them singletons. The sequencing sample was made of PBMCs or T cells enriched from blood (not recorded which). The source of these receptors is a woman aged 45 to 65 who had recovered from COVID-19. The CDR3 runs from the conserved cysteine through the conserved F or W. The D gene is left open where the match is weak. Where a row states a size, it is once, few, many or the class of an expanded clone; other rows omit it.

TRBV18	TRBJ2-3	15	NA	NA	TGTGCCAGCTCACTTTTGCAGGGAAGGTCAGATACGCAGTATTTT	CASSLLQGRSDTQYF
TRBV4-1	TRBJ1-2	16	NA	NA	TGCGCCAGCAGCCACCCTCCGCAGGGCCTCCTCTATGGCTACACCTTC	CASSHPPQGLLYGYTF
TRBV19	TRBJ1-5	14	NA	NA	TGTGCCAGTGGGATCCGGGACAACAATCAGCCCCAGCATTTT	CASGIRDNNQPQHF
TRBV5-5	TRBJ2-5	18	TRBD1	NA	TGTGCCAGCAGCTTGGCTGGCGGGACAGGGGGAGTAAGTCAGACCCAGTACTTC	CASSLAGGTGGVSQTQYF
TRBV19	TRBJ1-3	15	NA	NA	TGTGCCAGTAGTCTCCGGACAGTTTCTGGAAACACCATATATTTT	CASSLRTVSGNTIYF
TRBV4-1	TRBJ2-6	15	NA	NA	TGCGCCAGCAGCCTTCATAGCTCTGGGGCCAACGTCCTGACTTTC	CASSLHSSGANVLTF
TRBV7-2	TRBJ2-1	12	TRBD2	NA	TGTGCCAGCAGCTCTACTAGCGAGAGGATGTTCTTC	CASSSTSERMFF
TRBV6-5	TRBJ2-7	14	NA	NA	TGTGCCAGCAGTTACTCGAGAGGTACCTACGAGCAGTACTTC	CASSYSRGTYEQYF
TRBV28	TRBJ1-4	14	TRBD1	once	TGTGCCAGCAGTTCCGAAGCCGGGACAGGGGGACTGTTTTTT	CASSSEAGTGGLFF
TRBV28	TRBJ1-2	15	TRBD1	NA	TGTGCCAGCAGTTTTGTCGGGGACAGCGCCTATGGCTACACCTTC	CASSFVGDSAYGYTF
TRBV3-1/TRBV3-2	TRBJ1-2	16	NA	once	TGTGCCAGCAGCCAATGGCCCATCAGGGATAGCTATGGCTACACCTTC	CASSQWPIRDSYGYTF
TRBV7-3	TRBJ1-2	15	NA	once	TGTGCCAGCAGCCCTACCGCGGGGGAGACCTATGGCTACACCTTC	CASSPTAGETYGYTF
TRBV4-1	TRBJ2-7	16	NA	NA	TGCGCCAGCAGCCAAGCCATACAGGGTGGTTCCTACGAGCAGTACTTC	CASSQAIQGGSYEQYF
TRBV15	TRBJ2-1	16	TRBD2	few	TGTGCCACCAGCAGAGTAGGACTAGGGGTTAGAAATGAGCAGTTCTTC	CATSRVGLGVRNEQFF
TRBV10-1	TRBJ2-7	15	NA	NA	TGCGCCAGCAGTGAGTCCAGTCCAACTAAAGGCGAGCAGTACTTC	CASSESSPTKGEQYF
TRBV29-1	TRBJ2-1	15	TRBD2	NA	TGCAGCGTTGAAGATTGGGCTAGCGGGAGAAATGAGCAGTTCTTC	CSVEDWASGRNEQFF
TRBV5-1	TRBJ2-5	17	TRBD2	NA	TGCGCCAGCAGCTTGATCACGGCTAGCGGGCTAGGAGAGACCCAGTACTTC	CASSLITASGLGETQYF
TRBV2	TRBJ2-4	15	NA	NA	TGTGCCAGCGTCCCAATAGTACTAGCCAAAAACATTCAGTACTTC	CASVPIVLAKNIQYF
TRBV28	TRBJ2-7	12	NA	once	TGTGCCAGCAGCCTAAACTCCTACGAGCAGTACTTC	CASSLNSYEQYF
TRBV5-1	TRBJ1-2	14	NA	NA	TGCGCCAGCAGCTTGGACCGGGGTGGGTATGGCTACACCTTC	CASSLDRGGYGYTF
TRBV7-3	TRBJ2-1	16	TRBD2	NA	TGTGCCAGCAGCCCCTCCCCTAGCGGAAGTTACAATGAGCAGTTCTTC	CASSPSPSGSYNEQFF
TRBV28	TRBJ1-5	15	NA	many	TGTGCCAGCAGTAGGACAGTGATTAGCAATCAGCCCCAGCATTTT	CASSRTVISNQPQHF
TRBV7-2	TRBJ2-7	18	TRBD2	NA	TGTGCCAGCAGCGGACTAGCGGGCCAGGACTACTACTCCTACGAGCAGTACTTC	CASSGLAGQDYYSYEQYF
TRBV6-2/TRBV6-3	TRBJ2-7	13	TRBD1	NA	TGTGCCAGCAGTGCCCCAGGGGGCTACGAGCAGTACTTC	CASSAPGGYEQYF
TRBV6-6	TRBJ2-2	16	TRBD2	NA	TGTGCCAGCAGTTACTTAGCGGGAGAAAACACCGGGGAGCTGTTTTTT	CASSYLAGENTGELFF
TRBV5-1	TRBJ2-3	16	TRBD1	NA	TGCGCCAGCAGCTCCACCGGACAGGGGGGGACAGATACGCAGTATTTT	CASSSTGQGGTDTQYF
TRBV20-1	TRBJ1-2	14	NA	once	TGCAGTGCTAGTATTTTCGGCAGGATCTATGGCTACACCTTC	CSASIFGRIYGYTF
TRBV2	TRBJ1-2	15	NA	NA	TGTGCCAGCAGCGCCGGGACAATAAGGAACTATGGCTACACCTTC	CASSAGTIRNYGYTF
TRBV28	TRBJ2-7	14	TRBD2	NA	TGTGCCAGCAGTACTCCTAGCGGATACTACGAGCAGTACTTC	CASSTPSGYYEQYF
TRBV5-1	TRBJ2-2	15	TRBD1	NA	TGCGCCAGCAGCCCTCAGGGGGTAAGGGCCGGGGAGCTGTTTTTT	CASSPQGVRAGELFF
TRBV5-8	TRBJ2-5	13	TRBD1	NA	TGTGCCAGCAGCACGGGACAGCAAGAGACCCAGTACTTC	CASSTGQQETQYF
TRBV12-3/TRBV12-4	TRBJ1-1	13	NA	many	TGTGCCAGCACCTTTCAGGGGAACACTGAAGCTTTCTTT	CASTFQGNTEAFF
TRBV2	TRBJ2-1	14	TRBD2	NA	TGTGCCAGCAGCCGGACTAGCGGGAGCCACGAGCAGTTCTTC	CASSRTSGSHEQFF
TRBV3-1/TRBV3-2	TRBJ2-4	15	NA	NA	TGTGCCAGCAGCCTTTGGCAGGGCCCCAAAAACATTCAGTACTTC	CASSLWQGPKNIQYF
TRBV28	TRBJ2-7	13	NA	few	TGTGCCAGCACCCCCCCTAGCTCCTACGAGCAGTACTTC	CASTPPSSYEQYF
TRBV14	TRBJ1-1	13	NA	once	TGTGCCAGCAGCGTCACAAGGAACACTGAAGCTTTCTTT	CASSVTRNTEAFF
TRBV18	TRBJ1-4	15	NA	once	TGTGCCAGCTCAGCGGACATAAAGTCTAATGAAAAACTGTTTTTT	CASSADIKSNEKLFF
TRBV27	TRBJ1-5	16	NA	NA	TGTGCCAGCAGTTTATTAGTACAACAGGGTGGGCAGCCCCAGCATTTT	CASSLLVQQGGQPQHF
TRBV27	TRBJ1-2	17	TRBD1	NA	TGTGCCAGCAGTTCCTACCCCCTGGGACAGGGGGAGGATGGCTACACCTTC	CASSSYPLGQGEDGYTF
TRBV6-5	TRBJ1-2	12	NA	few	TGTGCCAGCAGGAGAGACAGCTATGGCTACACCTTC	CASRRDSYGYTF